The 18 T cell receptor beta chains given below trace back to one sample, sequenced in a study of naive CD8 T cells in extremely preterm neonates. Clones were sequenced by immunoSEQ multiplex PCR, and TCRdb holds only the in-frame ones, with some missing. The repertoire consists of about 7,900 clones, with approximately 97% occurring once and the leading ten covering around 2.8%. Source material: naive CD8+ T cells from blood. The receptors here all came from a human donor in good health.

The CDR3 sequence: CAISELEFMNTEAFF. For the CDR3, the DNA is TGTGCCATCAGTGAGTTGGAGTTTATGAACACTGAAGCTTTCTTT. The rearrangement joins TRBV10-3 to TRBJ1-1; no reliable D call. V lost 1 base, J lost 0 bases, and 9 bases lay in between. Germline CDR1 is ENHRY and CDR2 is SYGVKD. The CDR3 runs to 15 residues.

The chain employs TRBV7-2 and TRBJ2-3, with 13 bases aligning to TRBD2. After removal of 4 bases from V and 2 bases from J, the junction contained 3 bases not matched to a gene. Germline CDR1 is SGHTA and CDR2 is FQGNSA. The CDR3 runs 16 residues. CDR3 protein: CASSSGTSGNTDTQYF. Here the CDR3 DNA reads TGTGCCAGCAGCTCCGGGACTAGCGGGAACACAGATACGCAGTATTTT. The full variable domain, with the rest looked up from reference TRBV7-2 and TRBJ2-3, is GAGVSQSPSNKVTEKGKDVELRCDPISGHTALYWYRQSLGQGLEFLIYFQGNSAPDKSGLPSDRFSAERTGGSVSTLTIQRTQQEDSAVYLCASSSGTSGNTDTQYFGPGTRLTVL.

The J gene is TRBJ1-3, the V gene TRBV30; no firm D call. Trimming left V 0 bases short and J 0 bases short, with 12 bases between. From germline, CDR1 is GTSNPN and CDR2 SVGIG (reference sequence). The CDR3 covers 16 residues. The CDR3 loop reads CAWSVLPVSSGNTIYF. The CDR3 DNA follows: TGTGCCTGGAGTGTACTCCCGGTGAGCTCTGGAAACACCATATATTTT.

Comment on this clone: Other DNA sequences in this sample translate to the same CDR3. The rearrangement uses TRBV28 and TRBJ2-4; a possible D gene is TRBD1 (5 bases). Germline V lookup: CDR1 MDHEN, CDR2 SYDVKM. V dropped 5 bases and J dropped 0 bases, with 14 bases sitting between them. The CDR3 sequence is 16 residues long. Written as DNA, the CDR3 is TGTGCCAGCAGTGTACAACTGACAGTAGCCAAAAACATTCAGTACTTC. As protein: CASSVQLTVAKNIQYF. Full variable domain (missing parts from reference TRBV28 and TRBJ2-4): DVKVTQSSRYLVKRTGEKVFLECVQDMDHENMFWYRQDPGLGLRLIYFSYDVKMKEKGDIPEGYSVSREKKERFSLILESASTNQTSMYLCASSVQLTVAKNIQYFGAGTRLSVL.

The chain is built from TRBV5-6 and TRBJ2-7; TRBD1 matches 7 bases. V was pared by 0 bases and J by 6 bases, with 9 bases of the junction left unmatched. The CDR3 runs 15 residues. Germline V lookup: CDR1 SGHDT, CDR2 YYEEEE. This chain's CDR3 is CASSLEGQRGSEQYV. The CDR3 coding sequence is TGTGCCAGCAGCTTGGAGGGACAGAGGGGTAGCGAGCAGTACGTC.

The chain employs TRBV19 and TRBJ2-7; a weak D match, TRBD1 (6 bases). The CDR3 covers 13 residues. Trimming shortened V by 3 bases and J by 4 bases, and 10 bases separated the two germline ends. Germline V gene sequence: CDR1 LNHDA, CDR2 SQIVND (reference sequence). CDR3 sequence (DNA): TGTGCCAGTAGTATCCGACAGGATTACGAGCAGTACTTC. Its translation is CASSIRQDYEQYF.

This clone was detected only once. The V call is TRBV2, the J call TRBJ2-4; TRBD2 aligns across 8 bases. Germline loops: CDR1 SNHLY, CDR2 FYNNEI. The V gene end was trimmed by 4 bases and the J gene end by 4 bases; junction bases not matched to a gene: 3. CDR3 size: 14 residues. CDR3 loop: CASSAGLGKNIQYF. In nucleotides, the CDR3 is TGTGCCAGCAGTGCGGGACTAGGTAAAAACATTCAGTACTTC.

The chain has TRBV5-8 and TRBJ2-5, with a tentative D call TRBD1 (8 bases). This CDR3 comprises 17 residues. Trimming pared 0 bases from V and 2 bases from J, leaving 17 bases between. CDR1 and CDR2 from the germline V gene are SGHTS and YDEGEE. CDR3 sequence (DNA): TGTGCCAGCAGCTTGGGGCCCGACAGGGGAGGGCAAGAGACCCAGTACTTC. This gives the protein CASSLGPDRGGQETQYF. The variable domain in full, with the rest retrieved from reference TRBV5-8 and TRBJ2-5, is EAGVTQSPTHLIKTRGQQATLRCSPISGHTSVYWYQQALGLGLQFLLWYDEGEERNRGNFPPRFSGRQFPNYSSELNVNALELEDSALYLCASSLGPDRGGQETQYFGPGTRLLVL.

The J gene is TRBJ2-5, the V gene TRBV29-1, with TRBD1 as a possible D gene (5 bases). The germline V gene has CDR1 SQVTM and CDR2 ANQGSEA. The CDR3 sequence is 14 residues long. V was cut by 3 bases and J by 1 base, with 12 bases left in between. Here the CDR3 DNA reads TGCAGCGTTGAGTTACGTAGGGGCCAAGAGACCCAGTACTTC. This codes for CSVELRRGQETQYF. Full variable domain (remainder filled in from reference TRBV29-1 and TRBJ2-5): SAVISQKPSRDICQRGTSLTIQCQVDSQVTMMFWYRQQPGQSLTLIATANQGSEATYESGFVIDKFPISRPNLTFSTLTVSNMSPEDSSIYLCSVELRRGQETQYFGPGTRLLVL.

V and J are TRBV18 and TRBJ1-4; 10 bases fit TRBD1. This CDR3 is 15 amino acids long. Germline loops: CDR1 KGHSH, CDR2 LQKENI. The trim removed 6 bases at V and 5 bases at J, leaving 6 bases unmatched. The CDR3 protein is CASSRDRGSNEKLFF. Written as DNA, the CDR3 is TGTGCCAGCTCTCGGGACAGGGGCTCAAATGAAAAACTGTTTTTT.

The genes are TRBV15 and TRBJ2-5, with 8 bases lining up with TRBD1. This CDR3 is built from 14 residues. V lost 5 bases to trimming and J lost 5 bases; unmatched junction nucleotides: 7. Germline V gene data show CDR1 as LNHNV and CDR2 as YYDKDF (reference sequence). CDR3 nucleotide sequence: TGTGCCACCAGCCCCGGACAGGGTGGCGAGACCCAGTACTTC. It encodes CATSPGQGGETQYF.

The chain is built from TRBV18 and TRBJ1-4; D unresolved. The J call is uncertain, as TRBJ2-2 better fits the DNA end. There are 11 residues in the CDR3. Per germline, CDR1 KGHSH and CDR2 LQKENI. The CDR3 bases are TGTGCCAGCTCACCGGGGGGGGAGCTGTTTTTT. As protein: CASSPGGELFF.

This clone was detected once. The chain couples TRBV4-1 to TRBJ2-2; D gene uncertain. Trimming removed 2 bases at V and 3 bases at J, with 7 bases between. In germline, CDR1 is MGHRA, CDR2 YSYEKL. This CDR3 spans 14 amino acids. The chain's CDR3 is CASSQPSDTGELFF. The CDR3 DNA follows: TGCGCCAGCAGCCAACCCTCGGACACCGGGGAGCTGTTTTTT.

In nucleotides, the CDR3 is TGTGCCAGCAGTGACGTGTCAGCTGGGGCCAACGTCCTGACTTTC. Encoded protein: CASSDVSAGANVLTF. The rearrangement links TRBV2 to TRBJ2-6; no reliable D call. Germline V gene data show CDR1 as SNHLY and CDR2 as FYNNEI. V lost 3 bases and J lost 2, with 8 bases in between. CDR3 length: 15 residues.

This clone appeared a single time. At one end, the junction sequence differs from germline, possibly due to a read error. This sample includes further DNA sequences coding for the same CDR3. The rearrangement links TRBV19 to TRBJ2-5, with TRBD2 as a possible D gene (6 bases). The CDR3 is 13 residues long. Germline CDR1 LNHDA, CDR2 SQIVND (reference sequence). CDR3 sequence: CATLSGDQETQYF. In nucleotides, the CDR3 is TGCGCCACCCTGTCGGGGGACCAAGAGACCCAGTACTTC.

In nucleotides, the CDR3 is TGTGCCAGCAGCTCAGCGGGAGGGCTGATAGATACGCAGTATTTT. This sequence encodes CASSSAGGLIDTQYF. V is TRBV5-6 and J is TRBJ2-3; 10 bases are a match to TRBD2. With V trimmed by 3 bases and J by 5 bases, 6 bases remained unmatched. The CDR3 extends over 15 amino acids. Germline CDR1 is SGHDT and CDR2 is YYEEEE.

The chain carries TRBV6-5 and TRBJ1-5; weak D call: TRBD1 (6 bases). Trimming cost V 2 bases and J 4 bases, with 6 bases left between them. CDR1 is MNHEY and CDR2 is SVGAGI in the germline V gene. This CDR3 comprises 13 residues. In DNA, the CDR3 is TGTGCCAGCAGTTACAGGGGGAATCAGCCCCAGCATTTT. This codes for CASSYRGNQPQHF.

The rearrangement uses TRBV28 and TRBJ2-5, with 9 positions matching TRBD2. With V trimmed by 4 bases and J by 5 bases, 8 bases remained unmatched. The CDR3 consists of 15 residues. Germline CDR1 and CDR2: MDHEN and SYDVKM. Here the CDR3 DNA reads TGTGCCAGCAGTTCGAGCGGGGGGATTTTGGAGACCCAGTACTTC. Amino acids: CASSSSGGILETQYF.